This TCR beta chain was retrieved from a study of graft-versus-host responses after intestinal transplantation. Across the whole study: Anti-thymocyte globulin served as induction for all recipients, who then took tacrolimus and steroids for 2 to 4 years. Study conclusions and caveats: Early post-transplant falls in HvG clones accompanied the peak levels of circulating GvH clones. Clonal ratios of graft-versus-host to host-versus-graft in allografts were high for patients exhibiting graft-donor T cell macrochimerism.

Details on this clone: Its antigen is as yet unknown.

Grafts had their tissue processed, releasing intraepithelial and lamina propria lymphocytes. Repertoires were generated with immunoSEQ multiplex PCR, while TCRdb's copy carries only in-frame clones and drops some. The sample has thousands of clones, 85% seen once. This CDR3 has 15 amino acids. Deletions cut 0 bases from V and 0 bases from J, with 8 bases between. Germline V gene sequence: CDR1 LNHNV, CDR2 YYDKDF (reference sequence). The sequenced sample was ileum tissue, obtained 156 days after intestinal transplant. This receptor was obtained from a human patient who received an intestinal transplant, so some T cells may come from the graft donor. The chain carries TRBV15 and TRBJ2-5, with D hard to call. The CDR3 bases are TGTGCCACCAGCAGAGATTCCTCGTACCAAGAGACCCAGTACTTC. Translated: CATSRDSSYQETQYF.